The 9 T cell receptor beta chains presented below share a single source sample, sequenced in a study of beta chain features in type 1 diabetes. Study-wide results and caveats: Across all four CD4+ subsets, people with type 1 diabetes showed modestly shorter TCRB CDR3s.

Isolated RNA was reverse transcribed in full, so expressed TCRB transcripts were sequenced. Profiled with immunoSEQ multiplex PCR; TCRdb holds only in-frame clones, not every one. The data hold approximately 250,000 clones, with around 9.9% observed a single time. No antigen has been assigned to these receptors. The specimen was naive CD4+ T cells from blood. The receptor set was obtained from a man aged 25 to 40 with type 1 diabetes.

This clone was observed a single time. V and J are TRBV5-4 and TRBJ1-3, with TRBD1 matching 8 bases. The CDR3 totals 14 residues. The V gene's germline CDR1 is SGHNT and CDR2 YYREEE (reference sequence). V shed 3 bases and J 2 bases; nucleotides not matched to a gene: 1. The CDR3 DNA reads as TGTGCCAGCAGCTCACAGGGGGCTGGAAACACCATATATTTT. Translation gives CASSSQGAGNTIYF.

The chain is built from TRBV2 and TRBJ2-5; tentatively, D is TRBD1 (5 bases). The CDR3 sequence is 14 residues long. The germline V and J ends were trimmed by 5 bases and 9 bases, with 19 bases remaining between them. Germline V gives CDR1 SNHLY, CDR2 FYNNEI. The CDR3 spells CASSYSLQGAPQYF. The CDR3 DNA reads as TGTGCCAGCAGTTACTCGCTGCAAGGGGCACCCCAGTACTTC.

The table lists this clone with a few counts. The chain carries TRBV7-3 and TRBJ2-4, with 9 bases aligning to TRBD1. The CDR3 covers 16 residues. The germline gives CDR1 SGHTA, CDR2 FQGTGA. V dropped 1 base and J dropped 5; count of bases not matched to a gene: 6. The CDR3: CASSLSGTGSQNIQYF. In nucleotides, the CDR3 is TGTGCCAGCAGCTTAAGCGGGACAGGGTCCCAAAACATTCAGTACTTC.

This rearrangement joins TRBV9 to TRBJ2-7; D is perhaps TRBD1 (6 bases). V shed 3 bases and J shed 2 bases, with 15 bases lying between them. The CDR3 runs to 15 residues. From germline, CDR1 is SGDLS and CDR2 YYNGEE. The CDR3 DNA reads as TGTGCCAGCAGCGCCAGGGGAAGAGAGCCCTACGAGCAGTACTTC. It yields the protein CASSARGREPYEQYF.

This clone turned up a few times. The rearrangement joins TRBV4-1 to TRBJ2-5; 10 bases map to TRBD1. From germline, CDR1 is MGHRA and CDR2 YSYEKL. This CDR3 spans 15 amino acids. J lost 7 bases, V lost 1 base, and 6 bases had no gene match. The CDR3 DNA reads TGCGCCAGCAGCCAAGGCGACAGGGGGCGGGCGACCCAGTACTTC. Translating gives CASSQGDRGRATQYF.

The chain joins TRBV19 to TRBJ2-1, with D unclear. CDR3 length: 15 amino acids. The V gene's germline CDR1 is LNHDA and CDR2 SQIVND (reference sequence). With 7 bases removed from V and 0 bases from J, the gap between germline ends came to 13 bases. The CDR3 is CASTFSVSSYNEQFF. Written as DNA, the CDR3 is TGTGCCAGTACCTTCAGCGTCAGCTCCTACAATGAGCAGTTCTTC.

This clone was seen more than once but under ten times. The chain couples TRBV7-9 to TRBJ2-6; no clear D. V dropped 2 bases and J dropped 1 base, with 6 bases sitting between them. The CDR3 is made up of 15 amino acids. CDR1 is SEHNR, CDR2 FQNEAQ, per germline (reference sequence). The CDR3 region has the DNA TGTGCCAGCAGCTTACCACGGTCTGGGGCCAACGTCCTGACTTTC. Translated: CASSLPRSGANVLTF. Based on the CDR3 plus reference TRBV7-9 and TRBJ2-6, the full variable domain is DTGVSQNPRHKITKRGQNVTFRCDPISEHNRLYWYRQTLGQGPEFLTYFQNEAQLEKSRLLSDRFSAERPKGSFSTLEIQRTEQGDSAMYLCASSLPRSGANVLTFGAGSRLTVL.

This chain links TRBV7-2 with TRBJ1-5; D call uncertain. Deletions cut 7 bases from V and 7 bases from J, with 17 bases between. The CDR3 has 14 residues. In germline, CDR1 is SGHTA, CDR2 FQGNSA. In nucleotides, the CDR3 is TGTGCCAGCACTCGAACGGCAGCGTCACAGCCCCAGCATTTT. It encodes CASTRTAASQPQHF.

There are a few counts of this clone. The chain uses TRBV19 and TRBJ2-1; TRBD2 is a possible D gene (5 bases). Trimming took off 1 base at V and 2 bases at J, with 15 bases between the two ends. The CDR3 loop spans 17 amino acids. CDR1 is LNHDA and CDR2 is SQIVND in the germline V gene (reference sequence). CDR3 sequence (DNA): TGTGCCAGTAGTATAGGAGTAGAGGGAACCCCCTACAATGAGCAGTTCTTC. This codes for CASSIGVEGTPYNEQFF. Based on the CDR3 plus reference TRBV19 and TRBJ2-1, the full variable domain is DGGITQSPKYLFRKEGQNVTLSCEQNLNHDAMYWYRQDPGQGLRLIYYSQIVNDFQKGDIAEGYSVSREKKESFPLTVTSAQKNPTAFYLCASSIGVEGTPYNEQFFGPGTRLTVL.